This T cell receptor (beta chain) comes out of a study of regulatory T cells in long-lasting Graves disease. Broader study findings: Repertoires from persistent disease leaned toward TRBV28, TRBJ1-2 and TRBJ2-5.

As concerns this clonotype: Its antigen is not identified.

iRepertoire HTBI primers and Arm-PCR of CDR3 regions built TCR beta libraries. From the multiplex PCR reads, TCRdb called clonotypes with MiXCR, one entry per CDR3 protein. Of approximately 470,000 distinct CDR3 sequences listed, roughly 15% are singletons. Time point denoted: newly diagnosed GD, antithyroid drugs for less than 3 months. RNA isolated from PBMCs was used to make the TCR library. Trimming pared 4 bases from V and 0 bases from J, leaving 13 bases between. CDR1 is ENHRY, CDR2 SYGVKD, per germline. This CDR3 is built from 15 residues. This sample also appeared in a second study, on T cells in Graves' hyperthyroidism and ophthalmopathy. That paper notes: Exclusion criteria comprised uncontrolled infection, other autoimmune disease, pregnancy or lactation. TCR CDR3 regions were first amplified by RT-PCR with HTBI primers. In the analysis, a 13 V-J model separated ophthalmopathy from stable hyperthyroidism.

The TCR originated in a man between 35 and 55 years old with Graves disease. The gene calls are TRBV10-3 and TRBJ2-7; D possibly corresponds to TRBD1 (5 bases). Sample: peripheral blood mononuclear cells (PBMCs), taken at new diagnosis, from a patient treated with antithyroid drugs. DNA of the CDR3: TGTGCCATCAGTGTAGGGGTATCGGGCTCCTACGAGCAGTACTTC. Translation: CAISVGVSGSYEQYF.